Presented here are 8 T cell receptor beta chains from one specimen sequenced in a study of breast tumors, draining lymph nodes, adjacent tissues. TCRdb re-derived calls from the multiplex PCR reads in MiXCR, one entry per CDR3 protein. The sample holds some 150,000 distinct CDR3 sequences, around 20% seen once. Samples came from axillary lymph nodes draining the breast cancer. Sequences were obtained from axillary lymph node tissue. The source of these receptors is a female donor with breast cancer. Some clones in this sample may be carry-over from other donors' samples.

This clonotype was recorded at least ten times. For the CDR3, the DNA is TGTGCCAGCAGTGGAACCCCTATACCATACAATGAGCAGTTCTTC. Protein product: CASSGTPIPYNEQFF. The gene calls are TRBV27 and TRBJ2-1; no reliable D call. V was clipped by 5 bases and J by 4 bases, with 15 bases between them. The CDR3 sequence is 15 residues long. CDR1 and CDR2 (germline): MNHEY, SMNVEV (reference sequence).

J is TRBJ1-5 and V is TRBV5-6; 9 bases fit TRBD1. Trimming cost V 4 bases and J 4 bases; bases outside gene matches: 6. The CDR3 runs to 15 residues. Looked up from germline, CDR1 is SGHDT and CDR2 is YYEEEE. The CDR3 is CASSRQGVWNQPQHF. CDR3 in DNA: TGTGCCAGCAGCCGACAGGGGGTATGGAATCAGCCCCAGCATTTT. The full variable domain, completed using reference TRBV5-6 and TRBJ1-5, is DAGVTQSPTHLIKTRGQQVTLRCSPKSGHDTVSWYQQALGQGPQFIFQYYEEEERQRGNFPDRFSGHQFPNYSSELNVNALLLGDSALYLCASSRQGVWNQPQHFGDGTRLSIL.

This clonotype appeared many times. The CDR3 protein is CASSYGTGAHGYTF. The CDR3 nucleotides are TGTGCCAGCAGTTACGGGACAGGGGCCCATGGCTACACCTTC. J is TRBJ1-2 and V is TRBV6-6; 10 bases are shared with TRBD1. J gave up 6 bases and V 2 bases, and 3 bases lay outside the gene matches. The CDR3 length is 14 residues. Germline CDR1 and CDR2: MNHNY and SVGAGI (reference sequence).

In its sample, this clonotype was seen many times. This chain uses TRBV7-9 with TRBJ2-2, with 12 bases matching TRBD1. This CDR3 spans 22 amino acids. Trimming at V came to 2 bases and at J to 5 bases, leaving 21 bases not matched to a gene. CDR1 SEHNR and CDR2 FQNEAQ come from the germline V gene (reference sequence). CDR3 nucleotides: TGTGCCAGCAGCTTATCCGACGCGTTGGGACAGGGGGCGCAGTTTATTACCGGGGAGCTGTTTTTT. As protein: CASSLSDALGQGAQFITGELFF.

This clonotype has a count of ten or more. The chain recombines TRBV12-3 or TRBV12-4 with TRBJ2-5; D is perhaps TRBD2 (7 bases). CDR3 size: 13 residues. The V end lost 6 bases, the J end lost 5 bases, and 13 bases lay between the germline ends. The DNA for the CDR3 is TGTGCCAGCAGCCCCGGGGGGCGGGAGACCCAGTACTTC. It translates to CASSPGGRETQYF.

The sample holds many counts of this clonotype. The chain combines TRBV24-1 with TRBJ2-5, with 8 positions matching TRBD1. The CDR3 sequence is 15 residues long. J gave up 3 bases and V 2 bases, and 4 bases lay outside the gene matches. Germline-derived CDR1 and CDR2 are KGHDR and SFDVKD. The CDR3 region is CATSDSKDREETQYF. The CDR3 DNA follows: TGTGCCACCAGTGATTCCAAGGACAGGGAAGAGACCCAGTACTTC.

This clonotype was observed many times. The J gene is TRBJ2-1, the V gene TRBV4-1; 12 nucleotides align to TRBD2. CDR1 and CDR2 from the germline V gene are MGHRA and YSYEKL. The ends lost 1 base at V and 8 bases at J; junction bases unmatched: 9. The CDR3 loop spans 17 amino acids. The CDR3 region has the DNA TGCGCCAGCAGCCAAGGTCTGACTAGCGGGAGCACGGATGAGCAGTTCTTC. Encoded protein: CASSQGLTSGSTDEQFF.

Judged by abundance, this clonotype is medium-sized. The genes are TRBV12-3 or TRBV12-4 and TRBJ2-3, with unresolved D. Trimming removed 2 bases from V and 5 bases from J, with 2 bases in between. This CDR3 is built from 11 residues. The CDR3 DNA sequence: TGTGCCAGCAGTTTAAGAGATACGCAGTATTTT. Its protein is CASSLRDTQYF.